This T cell receptor (beta chain) was sequenced for a study of blood T cells in healthy people across ages. For the second PCR, which ran for roughly 6 to 11 cycles, a sample-barcoded 5' primer and a J-beta primer mix were used. TCRdb redid the calling of the 5' RACE reads with MiXCR, one entry per CDR3 protein. The sample has 600,000 or so distinct CDR3 sequences, roughly 31% seen once; the top ten hold approximately 15%. This clonotype was seen ten or more times. Sequenced input: blood. This clonotype was obtained from a woman older than 75 in good health.

The CDR3 nucleotides read TGTGCCAGCAGTCGCCAGGGTGGGGGATTCTATCAGCCCCAGCATTTT. Residues: CASSRQGGGFYQPQHF. The chain couples TRBV7-2 to TRBJ1-5, with D maybe TRBD1 (5 bases). CDR1 is SGHTA and CDR2 is FQGNSA in the germline V gene. This CDR3 contains 16 residues. Trimming stripped 6 bases from V and 5 bases from J, with 20 bases between.